A single sample gave rise to the 20 T cell receptor beta chains below, sequenced in a study of blood T cell repertoires in COVID-19. Libraries were prepared by immunoSEQ multiplex PCR; TCRdb keeps only in-frame clonotypes and omits some of them. The sample carries under 150,000 clones, approximately 71% recorded once. Sequenced material: peripheral blood. The source of these receptors is a woman between 65 and 79 years old with acute or convalescent COVID-19.

V usage is TRBV5-1 and J usage is TRBJ1-2, with D perhaps TRBD1 (5 bases). The CDR3 has 14 residues. Trimming took 1 base from V and 3 from J, leaving 10 bases between them. CDR1 is SGHRS, CDR2 YFSETQ, per germline. This CDR3 reads CASSLPGIDYGYTF. CDR3 sequence (DNA): TGCGCCAGCAGCTTGCCAGGGATTGACTATGGCTACACCTTC.

The chain combines TRBV24-1 with TRBJ2-5; a weak D match, TRBD2 (5 bases). CDR1 is KGHDR, CDR2 SFDVKD, per germline. V dropped 6 bases and J dropped 0 bases, with 13 bases sitting between them. The CDR3 length is 15 residues. CDR3 bases: TGTGCCACCAGTAGTCCGGGAACCTACCAAGAGACCCAGTACTTC. It codes for CATSSPGTYQETQYF.

This rearrangement joins TRBV28 to TRBJ2-7, with TRBD2 matching over 8 bases. Germline V gene sequence: CDR1 MDHEN, CDR2 SYDVKM. V shed 1 base and J 6 bases; nucleotides not matched to a gene: 11. The CDR3 covers 16 residues. The CDR3 spells CASSLYVSGSLGEQYF. CDR3 DNA sequence: TGTGCCAGCAGTTTATACGTAAGCGGGAGTTTGGGCGAGCAGTACTTC.

This clone was found once. The rearrangement joins TRBV5-4 to TRBJ2-5, with TRBD1 identical over 8 bases. V dropped 4 bases and J dropped 4; count of bases not matched to a gene: 12. Germline values: CDR1 SGHNT, CDR2 YYREEE (reference sequence). The CDR3 has 16 residues. CDR3 sequence: CASSTDRGYGRETQYF. DNA for the CDR3: TGTGCCAGCAGCACAGACAGGGGCTACGGTCGAGAGACCCAGTACTTC.

The rearrangement joins TRBV5-1 to TRBJ2-1; TRBD1 agrees at 8 bases. The CDR3 runs to 16 residues. The junction had 10 bases not matched to a gene; V was cut back by 2 bases and J by 6 bases. Germline values: CDR1 SGHRS, CDR2 YFSETQ. The DNA for the CDR3 is TGCGCCAGCAGCTTAGGGCCGGGACAGGCCGGCAATGAGCAGTTCTTC. It specifies CASSLGPGQAGNEQFF.

The chain is built from TRBV12-3 or TRBV12-4 and TRBJ2-1; 7 nucleotides align to TRBD1. The V and J ends lost 3 bases and 10 bases, in that order; junction bases with no gene match: 3. The CDR3 runs to 12 residues. The CDR3 bases are TGTGCCAGCAGTTTCCAGACAGGGGAGCAGTTCTTC. It yields the protein CASSFQTGEQFF.

This chain joins TRBV27 and TRBJ2-7, with 7 bases that match TRBD2. J lost 0 bases, V lost 11 bases, and 10 bases had no gene match. Germline V gene lookup returns CDR1 MNHEY and CDR2 SMNVEV (reference sequence). CDR3 size: 14 residues. As DNA, the CDR3 is TGTGCCTCTAGAAAGGGCGGGAGCTCCTACGAGCAGTACTTC. The encoded protein is CASRKGGSSYEQYF.

J is TRBJ2-1 and V is TRBV2; D remains unclear. This CDR3 region has 10 residues. Germline V gives CDR1 SNHLY, CDR2 FYNNEI. Trimming pared 7 bases from V and 7 bases from J, leaving 5 bases between. CDR3 protein: CASTLNEQFF. For the CDR3, the DNA is TGTGCCAGCACCTTAAATGAGCAGTTCTTC.

This rearrangement joins TRBV2 to TRBJ2-7; 16 bases align to TRBD2. Germline lookup yields CDR1 SNHLY and CDR2 FYNNEI. With V trimmed by 6 bases and J by 2 bases, 7 bases remained unmatched. The CDR3 consists of 17 residues. CDR3: CASRRAGTSGGAYEQYF. The CDR3, as DNA: TGTGCCAGCAGGCGCGCCGGGACTAGCGGGGGGGCCTACGAGCAGTACTTC.

This chain uses TRBV6-5 with TRBJ2-2, with D hard to call. In germline, CDR1 is MNHEY, CDR2 SVGAGI. V dropped 8 bases and J dropped 0 bases, with 10 bases sitting between them. This CDR3 is built from 14 residues. The CDR3 loop is CASQAPANTGELFF. The CDR3 nucleotides read TGTGCCAGCCAGGCGCCGGCGAACACCGGGGAGCTGTTTTTT.

The chain has TRBV10-2 and TRBJ1-2; 8 bases map to TRBD1. Germline loops: CDR1 WSHSY, CDR2 SAAADI. V shed 6 bases and J 4 bases; nucleotides not matched to a gene: 7. The CDR3 is made up of 14 amino acids. The CDR3 here is CASRGTGVIYGYTF. The CDR3, as DNA: TGCGCCAGCAGGGGGACAGGTGTTATCTATGGCTACACCTTC.

V usage is TRBV18 and J usage is TRBJ2-7, with 8 bases fitting TRBD1. Germline V gene lookup returns CDR1 KGHSH and CDR2 LQKENI. The V segment lost 3 bases and the J segment 6 bases; nucleotides outside the gene matches: 7. The CDR3 sequence is 14 residues long. CDR3 loop: CASSPADRAIEQYF. The CDR3 DNA sequence: TGTGCCAGCTCACCTGCGGACAGGGCTATCGAGCAGTACTTC.

The chain employs TRBV5-5 and TRBJ2-7, with 8 nucleotides matching TRBD1. Looked up from germline, CDR1 is SGHKS and CDR2 is YYEKEE (reference sequence). V was pared by 6 bases and J by 3 bases, with 8 bases of the junction left unmatched. The CDR3 length is 14 residues. DNA for the CDR3: TGTGCCAGCACCGACCGGGACAGGCTCTACGAGCAGTACTTC. This gives the protein CASTDRDRLYEQYF.

This clone was found a few times. This CDR3 is also generated by other DNA sequences in the sample. V is TRBV18 and J is TRBJ1-4; possibly TRBD1 for D (6 bases). The CDR3 has 14 amino acids. Germline lookup yields CDR1 KGHSH and CDR2 LQKENI. V was cut by 6 bases and J by 5 bases, with 13 bases left in between. The CDR3 region has the DNA TGTGCCAGCTCCCCGACAGGTGCGAATGAAAAACTGTTTTTT. It specifies CASSPTGANEKLFF.

CDR3 coding DNA: TGTGCCACCAGTGATCCTAATGACAGGTGGGAGACCCAGTACTTC. It is translated as CATSDPNDRWETQYF. This chain connects TRBV24-1 to TRBJ2-5; D might be TRBD1 (6 bases). This CDR3 region has 15 residues. V was pared by 3 bases and J by 5 bases, with 15 bases between. Germline CDR1 and CDR2: KGHDR and SFDVKD.

This clone has just one count. The V call is TRBV7-2, the J call TRBJ2-7; 8 nucleotides agree with TRBD1. This CDR3 has 16 amino acids. CDR1 SGHTA and CDR2 FQGNSA come from the germline V gene. V lost 0 bases to trimming and J lost 7 bases; unmatched junction nucleotides: 11. The CDR3 region has the DNA TGTGCCAGCAGCTTAGCGGGACCCGGGACAGGTCATGAGCAGTACTTC. It translates to CASSLAGPGTGHEQYF.

The chain employs TRBV30 and TRBJ1-5, with D unresolved. CDR3 size: 13 residues. V lost 3 bases to trimming and J lost 4 bases, with 10 bases between them. Germline lookup yields CDR1 GTSNPN and CDR2 SVGIG (reference sequence). CDR3 nucleotides: TGTGCCTGGAGCCTCCGAGCGAATCAGCCCCAGCATTTT. Residues: CAWSLRANQPQHF. The full variable domain, its missing parts supplied by reference TRBV30 and TRBJ1-5, is SQTIHQWPATLVQPVGSPLSLECTVEGTSNPNLYWYRQAAGRGLQLLFYSVGIGQISSEVPQNLSASRPQDRQFILSSKKLLLSDSGFYLCAWSLRANQPQHFGDGTRLSIL.

CDR3 DNA: TGTGCCAGCAGCAACAGGAACACTGAAGCTTTCTTT. Protein sequence: CASSNRNTEAFF. The V call is TRBV21-1, the J call TRBJ1-1; TRBD1 is taken as the D call from the table, unchecked against the DNA. TRBV21-1 represents a pseudogene. The CDR3 contains 12 residues.

The V gene is TRBV4-1, the J gene TRBJ1-2; no firm D call. This CDR3 region has 14 residues. Trimming cost V 7 bases and J 0 bases, with 12 bases left between them. Germline CDR1 MGHRA, CDR2 YSYEKL. This CDR3 is CASTNPGSNYGYTF. As DNA, the CDR3 is TGCGCCAGCACCAACCCAGGATCTAACTATGGCTACACCTTC.

J is TRBJ1-6 and V is TRBV19, with a tentative D call TRBD1 (6 bases). This CDR3 is 12 amino acids long. Germline V lookup: CDR1 LNHDA, CDR2 SQIVND (reference sequence). Trimming removed 11 bases from V and 7 bases from J, with 12 bases in between. CDR3 amino acids: CACEGGNSPLHF. In DNA form, the CDR3 reads TGTGCCTGCGAGGGGGGGAATTCACCCCTCCACTTT.